The 28 T cell receptor beta chains below come from one sample, sequenced in a study of patients and donors after allogeneic stem cell transplantation. TCRdb fed the RT-PCR reads into MiXCR, producing one record per CDR3 protein. The sample holds about 88,000 distinct CDR3 sequences; roughly 43% are singletons and the top ten take around 55%. The specimen sequenced was blood, either unsorted or a sorted T cell fraction (not recorded which). The source is a human donor who was either an allogeneic HSCT recipient or a stem cell or donor lymphocyte infusion donor (not recorded which). It is not recorded whose cells these are; they may come from a transplant donor.

The chain has TRBV7-9 and TRBJ1-4, with D maybe TRBD1 (5 bases). This CDR3 has 14 residues. Germline V lookup: CDR1 SEHNR, CDR2 FQNEAQ (reference sequence). Trimming stripped 5 bases from V and 1 base from J, with 8 bases between. The CDR3 region has the DNA TGTGCCAGCAGCGAGACAGAAACTAATGAAAAACTGTTTTTT. It yields the protein CASSETETNEKLFF.

CDR3 loop: CASSFMANSPLHF. The CDR3, as DNA: TGTGCCAGCAGTTTTATGGCAAACTCACCCCTCCACTTT. The chain recombines TRBV12-3 or TRBV12-4 with TRBJ1-6, with D hard to call. The length of the CDR3 is 13 residues. V shed 3 bases and J shed 10 bases, with 10 bases lying between them.

This clonotype came up a few times. Here the CDR3 DNA reads TGTGCCAGCAGTTCCGGTTGGGGTGGTGAAAAACTGTTTTTT. It translates to CASSSGWGGEKLFF. The V gene is TRBV12-3 or TRBV12-4, the J gene TRBJ1-4; D uncertain. The CDR3 is made up of 14 amino acids. V lost 4 bases and J lost 7, with 13 bases in between.

The chain carries TRBV3-1 and TRBJ1-5; D gene uncertain. CDR1 is LGHDT and CDR2 is YNNKEL in the germline V gene (reference sequence). Trimming stripped 0 bases from V and 4 bases from J, with 7 bases between. This CDR3 has 14 residues. CDR3 DNA sequence: TGTGCCAGCAGCCAAGATACGGGGAATCAGCCCCAGCATTTT. This codes for CASSQDTGNQPQHF. The complete variable domain, with remaining parts taken from reference TRBV3-1 and TRBJ1-5, reads DTAVSQTPKYLVTQMGNDKSIKCEQNLGHDTMYWYKQDSKKFLKIMFSYNNKELIINETVPNRFSPKSPDKAHLNLHINSLELGDSAVYFCASSQDTGNQPQHFGDGTRLSIL.

This clonotype was found a few times. V usage is TRBV5-1 and J usage is TRBJ1-1; D is perhaps TRBD1 (5 bases). The CDR3 is 13 amino acids. CDR1 and CDR2 (germline): SGHRS, YFSETQ. Trimming left V 3 bases short and J 9 bases short, with 15 bases between. CDR3 amino acids: CASSSYLGQKAFF. As DNA, the CDR3 is TGCGCCAGCAGCTCATACCTCGGACAAAAAGCTTTCTTT.

This clonotype has a handful of counts. This sequence joins TRBV20-1 and TRBJ1-2; D is ambiguous. V was clipped by 3 bases and J by 2 bases, with 4 bases between them. The CDR3 has 11 amino acids. Germline assignment: CDR1 DFQATT and CDR2 SNEGSKA (reference sequence). The CDR3 spells CSASLNYGYTF. The CDR3 DNA sequence: TGCAGTGCTAGTCTCAACTATGGCTACACCTTC.

This rearrangement joins TRBV2 to TRBJ1-1; 7 bases agree with TRBD1. Looked up from germline, CDR1 is SNHLY and CDR2 is FYNNEI. The CDR3 consists of 14 residues. The junction had 8 bases not matched to a gene; V was cut back by 7 bases and J by 3 bases. CDR3 sequence: CASNTGTEDTEAFF. The CDR3 region has the DNA TGTGCCAGCAACACCGGGACAGAAGACACTGAAGCTTTCTTT.

J is TRBJ1-1 and V is TRBV20-1; TRBD1 might be the D (5 bases). This CDR3 comprises 11 residues. Per the germline V gene, CDR1 is DFQATT and CDR2 is SNEGSKA (reference sequence). V was trimmed by 3 bases and J by 8 bases, leaving 10 bases between them. The DNA of the CDR3 is TGCAGTGCTAGTGGGGGGTTGGAAGCTTTCTTT. It yields the protein CSASGGLEAFF.

V gene TRBV7-2 combines with J gene TRBJ1-1, with unresolved D. Germline CDR1 reads SGHTA; CDR2 reads FQGNSA. The CDR3 totals 14 residues. V was shortened by 2 bases and J by 4 bases, with 11 bases between the two germline ends. CDR3 residues: CASSLLFSSTEAFF. The CDR3 bases are TGTGCCAGCAGCTTACTCTTCTCCAGCACTGAAGCTTTCTTT.

This chain connects TRBV12-3 or TRBV12-4 to TRBJ1-2; 7 positions agree with TRBD1. The CDR3 has 15 residues. The V and J ends lost 5 bases and 0 bases, in that order; junction bases with no gene match: 6. The CDR3 loop is CASSALTGTNYGYTF. The CDR3, as DNA: TGTGCCAGCAGTGCGCTGACAGGGACTAACTATGGCTACACCTTC.

The rearrangement joins TRBV20-1 to TRBJ2-7; possibly TRBD1 or TRBD2 for D (5 bases each). The CDR3 has 14 amino acids. Germline CDR1 and CDR2: DFQATT and SNEGSKA (reference sequence). Deletions cut 2 bases from V and 4 bases from J, with 15 bases between. This CDR3 reads CSARSGTTTYEQYF. CDR3 nucleotides: TGCAGTGCTAGATCGGGGACGACCACATACGAGCAGTACTTC.

V usage is TRBV28 and J usage is TRBJ1-2; D is undetermined. The germline gives CDR1 MDHEN, CDR2 SYDVKM. The CDR3 is 12 amino acids. Trimming left V 5 bases short and J 12 bases short, with 16 bases between. The CDR3 region is CASSVDIGWNTF. The CDR3 nucleotides read TGTGCCAGCAGTGTCGATATCGGGTGGAACACCTTC.

The chain carries TRBV4-2 and TRBJ1-2; D not resolved. Trimming pared 1 base from V and 1 base from J, leaving 16 bases between. Germline V gene lookup returns CDR1 LGHNA and CDR2 YNFKEQ. The CDR3 sequence is 17 residues long. The CDR3: CASSQGIGYPFNYGYTF. Written as DNA, the CDR3 is TGTGCCAGCAGCCAAGGGATAGGATACCCTTTTAACTATGGCTACACCTTC.

The V and J genes are TRBV6-5 and TRBJ2-7; tentatively, D is TRBD1 (5 bases). The germline V and J ends were trimmed by 7 bases and 1 base, with 14 bases remaining between them. The germline V gene has CDR1 MNHEY and CDR2 SVGAGI. The CDR3 has 14 residues. CDR3 sequence (DNA): TGTGCCAGCACCCCTCTGTCAGGGTCCTACGAGCAGTACTTC. Its translation is CASTPLSGSYEQYF.

This clonotype occurred a few times. This chain connects TRBV10-2 to TRBJ1-5; D gene ambiguous. This CDR3 region has 15 residues. CDR1 and CDR2 (germline): WSHSY, SAAADI. V dropped 5 bases and J dropped 0 bases, with 11 bases sitting between them. DNA of the CDR3: TGCGCCAGCAGTTTGCTACAGAATAGCAATCAGCCCCAGCATTTT. This codes for CASSLLQNSNQPQHF.

This clonotype was counted a few times. The gene calls are TRBV20-1 and TRBJ1-2; D may be TRBD1 (6 bases). The CDR3 has 14 amino acids. The germline V gene encodes CDR1 DFQATT and CDR2 SNEGSKA (reference sequence). Deletions cut 4 bases from V and 1 base from J, with 13 bases between. CDR3 DNA sequence: TGCAGTGCTAACCGGGACACCAATAACTATGGCTACACCTTC. Translation: CSANRDTNNYGYTF.

This clonotype occurred a few times. J is TRBJ1-1 and V is TRBV5-1, with D hard to call. The CDR3 runs 13 residues. The V end was cut by 0 bases, the J end by 7 bases, with 10 bases between. Germline V CDR1 and CDR2: SGHRS, YFSETQ. CDR3 loop: CASSLGRLNEAFF. Here the CDR3 DNA reads TGCGCCAGCAGCTTGGGCAGACTTAATGAAGCTTTCTTT.

There are a few counts of this clonotype. The chain uses TRBV20-1 and TRBJ1-5; a weak D match, TRBD1 (5 bases). Germline V gene lookup returns CDR1 DFQATT and CDR2 SNEGSKA (reference sequence). The CDR3 is 12 residues long. V was clipped by 5 bases and J by 4 bases, with 9 bases between them. The CDR3 here is CSADRLNQPQHF. For the CDR3, the DNA is TGCAGTGCTGACAGACTTAATCAGCCCCAGCATTTT.

The rearrangement joins TRBV5-5 to TRBJ1-6, with D tentatively TRBD1 (5 bases). CDR1 is SGHKS and CDR2 is YYEKEE in the germline V gene (reference sequence). CDR3 length: 13 amino acids. Trimming took 4 bases from V and 11 from J, leaving 13 bases between them. The CDR3 DNA reads TGTGCCAGCAGCAATGACGGGACGGCACCCCTCCACTTT. The encoded protein is CASSNDGTAPLHF. Based on the CDR3 plus reference TRBV5-5 and TRBJ1-6, the full variable domain is DAGVTQSPTHLIKTRGQQVTLRCSPISGHKSVSWYQQVLGQGPQFIFQYYEKEERGRGNFPDRFSARQFPNYSSELNVNALLLGDSALYLCASSNDGTAPLHFGNGTRLTVT.

The rearrangement links TRBV4-1 to TRBJ2-3; D tentatively reads TRBD1 or TRBD2 (6 bases each). Germline assignment: CDR1 MGHRA and CDR2 YSYEKL. Trimming left V 1 base short and J 4 bases short, with 15 bases between. The length of the CDR3 is 16 residues. CDR3: CASSQVTGWEADTQYF. The CDR3, as DNA: TGCGCCAGCAGCCAAGTGACAGGATGGGAGGCAGATACGCAGTATTTT.

This clonotype was recorded once. The chain employs TRBV6-5 and TRBJ2-3; TRBD2 matches 8 bases. J was trimmed by 2 bases and V by 3 bases; bases with no gene match: 1. The germline CDR1 and CDR2 sequences are MNHEY and SVGAGI. CDR3 size: 14 residues. The CDR3, as DNA: TGTGCCAGCAGTTATAGCGGGGTCACAGATACGCAGTATTTT. It translates to CASSYSGVTDTQYF.

There are a few counts of this clonotype. The V gene is TRBV5-1, the J gene TRBJ2-5, with TRBD1 matching 7 bases. The CDR3 is 14 amino acids. Germline V gene sequence: CDR1 SGHRS, CDR2 YFSETQ. The J segment lost 5 bases and the V segment lost 4 bases, leaving 8 bases of the junction unmatched. The CDR3 here is CASSKTTGMETQYF. DNA for the CDR3: TGCGCCAGCAGCAAAACGACAGGGATGGAGACCCAGTACTTC.

This clonotype was seen more than once but under ten times. This chain links TRBV29-1 with TRBJ2-2, with D unclear. CDR1 is SQVTM, CDR2 ANQGSEA, per germline. This CDR3 spans 11 amino acids. CDR3: CSISYSGELFF. The CDR3 DNA follows: TGCAGTATAAGCTACTCCGGGGAGCTGTTTTTT.

This clonotype was counted only a few times. This rearrangement joins TRBV12-3 or TRBV12-4 to TRBJ1-1; D not certain. The CDR3 covers 13 residues. V shed 5 bases and J shed 4 bases, with 11 bases lying between them. CDR3 in DNA: TGTGCCAGCAGTGCAGACGGGAGCACTGAAGCTTTCTTT. Its protein product is CASSADGSTEAFF.

The chain is built from TRBV6-5 and TRBJ1-4; D is unresolved. The CDR3 contains 13 residues. V was cut by 10 bases and J by 0 bases, with 9 bases left in between. Germline V gene lookup returns CDR1 MNHEY and CDR2 SVGAGI. CDR3 DNA sequence: TGTGCCATCGGGAGTGCAACTAATGAAAAACTGTTTTTT. It specifies CAIGSATNEKLFF.

Only a few counts were recorded for this clonotype. The chain is built from TRBV12-3 or TRBV12-4 and TRBJ1-2, with 9 bases that match TRBD1. The CDR3 extends over 17 amino acids. The J segment lost 4 bases and the V segment lost 8 bases, leaving 17 bases of the junction unmatched. CDR3 region: CASRNPGTGPSRYGYTF. The CDR3, as DNA: TGTGCCAGCCGAAACCCCGGGACAGGGCCTTCGCGCTATGGCTACACCTTC.

The chain joins TRBV7-3 to TRBJ1-1; unclear D gene. The CDR3 consists of 15 residues. Looked up from germline, CDR1 is SGHTA and CDR2 is FQGTGA. Trimming pared 0 bases from V and 0 bases from J, leaving 8 bases between. CDR3 in amino acids: CASSLTGNMNTEAFF. DNA for the CDR3: TGTGCCAGCAGCTTAACAGGGAACATGAACACTGAAGCTTTCTTT.

This clonotype has more than one count but fewer than ten. The chain links TRBV4-1 to TRBJ1-2, with unresolved D. This CDR3 region has 16 residues. Germline V gene data show CDR1 as MGHRA and CDR2 as YSYEKL. Trimming stripped 0 bases from V and 1 base from J, with 12 bases between. The CDR3, as DNA: TGCGCCAGCAGCCAAGAAGGGCAACGACTTAACTATGGCTACACCTTC. Protein sequence: CASSQEGQRLNYGYTF.